This entry lists 15 T cell receptor beta chains sequenced from one sample in a study of T cell clonality in common variable immunodeficiency. Repertoires were generated with immunoSEQ multiplex PCR, while TCRdb's copy carries only in-frame clones and drops some. The sample contains some 40,000 clones, none of them singletons. Sequenced material: peripheral blood mononuclear cells. These receptors were obtained from a person between 18 and 75 years old in good health.

This clone was recorded a few times. Only one base separates this from a far larger clonotype, so it likely reflects a read error. Read data end 3 residues before the CDR3 end; the end is taken from the germline J gene. Other DNA sequences from this sample encode an identical CDR3 as well. The V call is TRBV19, the J call TRBJ2-7, with 7 bases fitting TRBD1. Germline CDR1 reads LNHDA; CDR2 reads SQIVND (reference sequence). V was pared by 6 bases and J by 5 bases, with 10 bases of the junction left unmatched. The CDR3 length is 14 residues. The part of the CDR3 DNA that was read is TGTGCCAGTAGCATGGAACAGGGGTTCCACGAG. It encodes CASSMEQGFHE. The whole CDR3 protein reads CASSMEQGFHEQYF.

This clone was observed at least ten times. The part of the CDR3 DNA that was read is TGTGCCAGCACCACGGACAGGGGGACTGAA. It is translated as CASTTDRGTE. The whole CDR3 sequence reads CASTTDRGTEAFF. V is TRBV12-3 or TRBV12-4 and J is TRBJ1-1, with 10 nucleotides matching TRBD1. Coverage ceases 3 residues before the CDR3 finishes, and the germline J gene fills in the end. The V and J ends lost 7 bases and 5 bases, in that order; junction bases with no gene match: 4. CDR3 length: 13 residues.

This clone was counted ten times or more. The CDR3 extends 3 residues past the end of the read, so its final part is completed from the germline J gene. The rearrangement joins TRBV6-2 or TRBV6-3 to TRBJ2-7; 7 bases fit TRBD1. The V gene end was trimmed by 0 bases and the J gene end by 1 base; junction bases not matched to a gene: 6. This CDR3 comprises 16 residues. Germline V gene data show CDR1 as MNHEY and CDR2 as SVGEGT. CDR3 DNA, as far as it was read: TGTGCCAGCAGTTACTCATCGGGACAGCCTTCCTACGAG. It specifies CASSYSSGQPSYE. In full, the CDR3 is CASSYSSGQPSYEQYF.

This clone was counted many times. The read is 3 residues too short to cover the CDR3 end, so that end is filled in from the germline J gene. The V and J genes are TRBV4-1 and TRBJ2-7; D gene unclear. CDR3 length equals 14 residues. The V end lost 1 base, the J end lost 1 base, and 8 bases lay between the germline ends. Looked up from germline, CDR1 is MGHRA and CDR2 is YSYEKL. Partial CDR3 DNA: TGCGCCAGCAGCCAAGTGGTCGGGTCCTACGAG. This gives the protein CASSQVVGSYE. The CDR3 in its entirety is CASSQVVGSYEQYF.

This clone appeared many times. The read comes to an end 3 residues before the CDR3 does, leaving the germline J gene to fill in the end. The chain links TRBV5-4 to TRBJ1-2; D may be TRBD1 (6 bases). The V end was cut by 1 base, the J end by 7 bases, with 20 bases between. The CDR3 covers 16 residues. Germline lookup yields CDR1 SGHNT and CDR2 YYREEE (reference sequence). CDR3 DNA (partial): TGTGCCAGCAGCTTGCCCGAAATAGGGGACAAAGGTGGC. Its translation is CASSLPEIGDKGG. The entire CDR3 protein is CASSLPEIGDKGGYTF.

Ten or more counts support this clone. Read sequence stops 3 residues before the CDR3 end, and the germline J gene provides the missing end. The chain joins TRBV2 to TRBJ1-2; the D is unclear. Germline V lookup: CDR1 SNHLY, CDR2 FYNNEI. The CDR3 spans 15 residues. V was pared by 6 bases and J by 0 bases, with 14 bases between. This CDR3 is CASRLRAFTNYGYTF. The part of the CDR3 DNA that was read is TGTGCCAGCAGGTTGAGGGCGTTTACTAACTATGGC.

The table lists this clone with many counts. The CDR3 extends 3 residues past the end of the read, so its final part is completed from the germline J gene. The V gene is TRBV18, the J gene TRBJ1-1; D may be TRBD1 (6 bases). V gave up 4 bases and J gave up 4 bases, with 16 bases separating them. The germline V gene has CDR1 KGHSH and CDR2 LQKENI. The CDR3 runs to 15 residues. CDR3 DNA, as far as it was read: TGTGCCAGCTCACGGGGACACCGGGAAGGCACTGAA. It encodes CASSRGHREGTE. The whole CDR3 sequence is CASSRGHREGTEAFF.

This clone came up many times. The read halts 3 residues ahead of the CDR3 end, with the missing end drawn from the germline J gene. The chain employs TRBV7-9 and TRBJ2-5; 8 nucleotides match TRBD1. This CDR3 is 14 amino acids long. Germline assignment: CDR1 SEHNR and CDR2 FQNEAQ (reference sequence). V trimming: 5 bases; J trimming: 4 bases; junction bases outside the gene matches: 6. The CDR3 region is CASSIDRGRETQYF. The CDR3 DNA, read in part, is TGTGCCAGCAGCATAGACAGGGGTCGAGAGACC.

This clone was counted many times. The CDR3 extends 3 residues past the end of the read, so its final part is completed from the germline J gene. The chain carries TRBV6-2 or TRBV6-3 and TRBJ2-1, with TRBD2 matching 14 bases. V lost 4 bases, J lost 8 bases, and 4 bases stayed unmatched. Germline V gene lookup returns CDR1 MNHEY and CDR2 SVGEGT. The CDR3 covers 15 residues. The DNA read from the CDR3 is TGTGCCAGCAGTTTGACTAGCGGGGGGGTTGATGAG. This encodes CASSLTSGGVDE. The CDR3 in full is CASSLTSGGVDEQFF.

This clone was found many times. CDR3 DNA (partial): TGTGCCAGCAGCTTAGCTATAGGGGCGGTCTACGAG. Amino acid sequence: CASSLAIGAVYE. The full CDR3 sequence reads CASSLAIGAVYEQYF. The V and J genes are TRBV7-6 and TRBJ2-7; D might be TRBD1 (5 bases). The sequenced fragment ends 3 residues before the CDR3 boundary, so the rest is inferred from the germline J gene. With 0 bases removed from V and 3 bases from J, the gap between germline ends came to 12 bases. Germline V CDR1 and CDR2: SGHVS, FNYEAQ. This CDR3 comprises 15 residues.

Ten or more counts support this clone. The read is 3 residues too short to cover the CDR3 end, so that end is filled in from the germline J gene. J is TRBJ1-1 and V is TRBV3-1 (or the pseudogene TRBV3-2), with 7 nucleotides matching TRBD1. The V gene end was trimmed by 4 bases and the J gene end by 4 bases; junction bases not matched to a gene: 3. CDR1 LGHDT and CDR2 YNNKEL come from the germline V gene (reference sequence). The CDR3 is 13 residues long. The CDR3 here is CASSPTGITEAFF. CDR3 DNA (partial): TGTGCCAGCAGCCCGACAGGGATCACTGAA.

This clone was seen many times. The read gets to within 3 residues of the CDR3 end, and the germline J gene fills in the rest. The chain carries TRBV14 and TRBJ2-3; 7 nucleotides agree with TRBD1. Germline assignment: CDR1 SGHDN and CDR2 FVKESK. With 2 bases clipped from V and 3 bases from J, the junction kept 5 bases outside the gene matches. The CDR3 is 15 residues long. The CDR3 here is CASSQPGTATDTQYF. The DNA read from the CDR3 is TGTGCCAGCAGCCAACCCGGGACAGCTACAGATACG.

The table lists this clone with many counts. The read is 3 residues too short to cover the CDR3 end, so that end is filled in from the germline J gene. The same CDR3 is also encoded by other DNA sequences in this sample. The rearrangement links TRBV20-1 to TRBJ2-2; 7 bases are a match to TRBD2. V lost 1 base, J lost 1 base, and 0 bases stayed unmatched. The CDR3 sequence is 14 residues long. CDR1 DFQATT and CDR2 SNEGSKA come from the germline V gene (reference sequence). The CDR3 bases that were read are TGCAGTGCTAGAGCGGGGGGGAACACCGGGGAG. Protein sequence: CSARAGGNTGE. From start to end, the CDR3 is CSARAGGNTGELFF.

Ten or more counts support this clone. Coverage ceases 3 residues before the CDR3 finishes, and the germline J gene fills in the end. V usage is TRBV10-3 and J usage is TRBJ2-3, with 10 bases identical to TRBD2. CDR3 length equals 18 residues. Germline V gene lookup returns CDR1 ENHRY and CDR2 SYGVKD. Losses at the gene ends were 0 bases for V and 2 bases for J; bases not matched to a gene: 8. The CDR3 DNA, read in part, is TGTGCCATCAGTGAGTCGCTCCTAACTAGCGGGGACACAGATACG. The encoded protein is CAISESLLTSGDTDT. The entire CDR3 protein is CAISESLLTSGDTDTQYF.

In this sample, this clone turned up many times. Read data end 3 residues before the CDR3 end; the end is taken from the germline J gene. The J gene is TRBJ2-1, the V gene TRBV6-1; a possible D gene is TRBD2 (5 bases). There are 16 residues in the CDR3. V was clipped by 4 bases and J by 4 bases, with 17 bases between them. The germline V gene encodes CDR1 MNHNS and CDR2 SASEGT. The DNA read from the CDR3 is TGTGCCAGCAGTGGAGAGGGCGCACGGGGATACAATGAG. Its protein product is CASSGEGARGYNE. The whole CDR3 sequence reads CASSGEGARGYNEQFF.